The rows below give T cell receptor beta chains drawn from one sample of a study of blood T cells in healthy people across ages. In TCRdb, the 5' RACE reads were re-called with MiXCR into one record per CDR3 protein. The sample records some 1.5 million distinct CDR3 sequences, about 28% being singletons. Sequenced: blood. These TCRs come from a woman aged 25 to 39 in good health. Each CDR3 is given with its conserved first and last residue. D genes are given only for firm matches. Only part of the rows carry a size: once, few, many, or a class if the clone is expanded.

v_gene	j_gene	abundance	d_gene	CDR3aa	CDR3nt
TRBV6-2/TRBV6-3	TRBJ2-5	many	.	CASSYSKIRGSETQYF	TGTGCCAGCAGTTACTCAAAGATCCGCGGTTCTGAGACCCAGTACTTC
TRBV5-1	TRBJ2-7	few	.	CASSRNGDHSYEQYF	TGCGCCAGCAGCCGAAATGGGGACCACTCCTACGAGCAGTACTTC
TRBV20-1	TRBJ2-7	.	.	CSTQPPGRISYEQYF	TGCAGTACACAACCCCCGGGGAGGATCTCTTACGAGCAGTACTTC
TRBV5-1	TRBJ2-1	many	.	CASSGPNEQFF	TGCGCCAGCAGCGGGCCGAATGAGCAGTTCTTC
TRBV9	TRBJ2-7	.	.	CASSASIDAGNEQYF	TGTGCCAGCAGCGCCTCCATCGACGCGGGCAACGAGCAGTACTTC
TRBV7-8	TRBJ2-1	many	.	CASSLIMSSYNEQFF	TGTGCCAGCAGCTTAATTATGAGCTCCTACAATGAGCAGTTCTTC
TRBV5-1	TRBJ1-2	few	.	CASSLARVEGYTF	TGCGCCAGCAGCTTGGCCAGGGTGGAAGGCTACACCTTC
TRBV11-2	TRBJ2-5	few	TRBD1	CASSLAIDRGETQYF	TGTGCCAGCAGCTTAGCAATCGACAGGGGAGAGACCCAGTACTTC
TRBV10-2	TRBJ1-2	many	.	CASSRGEGYGYTF	TGCGCCAGCAGTAGAGGGGAAGGTTATGGCTACACCTTC
TRBV29-1	TRBJ2-1	many	.	CSVEGAVLFNEQFF	TGCAGCGTTGAAGGAGCGGTACTTTTCAATGAGCAGTTCTTC
TRBV5-6	TRBJ2-4	.	TRBD2	CASSLAGAPGRLYF	TGTGCCAGCAGCTTAGCGGGGGCCCCGGGGAGGCTGTATTTC
TRBV30	TRBJ1-2	.	TRBD1	CAWSVGDRAGYYGYTF	TGTGCCTGGAGTGTTGGGGACAGGGCTGGGTACTATGGCTACACCTTC
TRBV29-1	TRBJ2-5	few	.	CSVEFAVAETQYF	TGCAGCGTTGAATTCGCGGTAGCTGAGACCCAGTACTTC
TRBV5-5	TRBJ1-6	.	TRBD1	CASSSDGTGSSPLHF	TGTGCCAGCAGCTCGGACGGGACAGGGTCCTCACCCCTCCACTTT
TRBV6-6	TRBJ2-5	few	TRBD1	CASSGRGQAIWEQYF	TGTGCCAGCAGTGGCCGGGGACAGGCGATTTGGGAGCAGTACTTC
TRBV28	TRBJ1-3	.	.	CASRDSHSGNTIYF	TGTGCCAGCCGGGACTCCCACTCTGGAAACACCATATATTTT
TRBV28	TRBJ2-1	few	TRBD1	CASSFVSTGQGKWQFF	TGTGCCAGCAGTTTCGTTAGTACGGGACAGGGAAAATGGCAGTTCTTC
TRBV5-1	TRBJ2-3	.	TRBD2	CASRYAVASGRRGTDTQYF	TGCGCCAGCAGATACGCCGTGGCTAGCGGGAGACGTGGCACAGATACGCAGTATTTT
TRBV10-2	TRBJ2-5	many	.	CASSESVRTQYF	TGCGCCAGCAGTGAGTCGGTACGGACCCAGTACTTC
TRBV7-9	TRBJ2-7	few	TRBD1	CASRSPGQLYEQYF	TGTGCCAGCAGATCCCCGGGACAGTTATACGAGCAGTACTTC
TRBV3-1	TRBJ1-5	few	.	CASSQAGGGRNQPQHF	TGTGCCAGCAGCCAAGCGGGTGGAGGCAGAAATCAGCCCCAGCATTTT
TRBV9	TRBJ2-4	.	.	CASSVPAGHIQYF	TGTGCCAGCAGCGTTCCCGCGGGTCACATTCAGTACTTC
TRBV28	TRBJ2-4	.	TRBD2	CASSSPTSGVFNIQYF	TGTGCCAGCAGTTCCCCGACTAGCGGGGTCTTTAACATTCAGTACTTC
TRBV6-5	TRBJ2-7	many	.	CASRPSGGAPSQYF	TGTGCCAGCAGGCCCTCCGGAGGGGCCCCCTCCCAGTACTTC
TRBV20-1	TRBJ2-5	.	TRBD2	CSAPQSSGGETQYF	TGCAGTGCCCCCCAGAGCAGCGGGGGAGAGACCCAGTACTTC
TRBV18	TRBJ2-7	many	.	CASSEGPYEQYF	TGTGCCAGCTCAGAAGGGCCCTACGAGCAGTACTTC
TRBV5-1	TRBJ2-5	.	TRBD2	CASSLGAGRASETQYF	TGCGCCAGCAGCTTGGGGGCCGGGAGGGCCTCCGAGACCCAGTACTTC
TRBV24-1	TRBJ1-2	many	TRBD1	CATGINRGDGYTF	TGTGCCACCGGAATAAACAGGGGCGATGGCTACACCTTC
TRBV30	TRBJ1-4	few	.	CAWSVPDWGLFF	TGTGCCTGGAGTGTACCGGATTGGGGTCTGTTTTTT
TRBV27	TRBJ2-7	.	.	CATKRSPSYNEQYF	TGTGCCACCAAGCGGTCACCCTCCTACAATGAGCAGTACTTC
TRBV20-1	TRBJ2-7	.	TRBD2	CSAETSGGASYEQYF	TGCAGTGCGGAGACTAGCGGGGGCGCCTCCTACGAGCAGTACTTC
TRBV7-9	TRBJ2-1	few	.	CASSAHRLFNEQFF	TGTGCCAGCAGTGCCCATAGGCTCTTCAATGAGCAGTTCTTC
TRBV24-1	TRBJ2-3	few	.	CATSDSHLAEGDTQYF	TGTGCCACCAGTGATTCCCATCTAGCAGAGGGGGATACGCAGTATTTT
TRBV27	TRBJ2-1	few	.	CASSRNPVGHGGQFF	TGTGCCAGCAGCCGTAACCCCGTCGGACACGGTGGGCAGTTCTTC
TRBV7-7	TRBJ2-5	.	TRBD2	CASSPGLAGGSRGQYF	TGTGCCAGCAGCCCGGGACTAGCGGGAGGTTCCCGGGGCCAGTACTTC
TRBV7-9	TRBJ2-3	.	TRBD1	CASSDTSASGTGTDTQYF	TGTGCCAGCAGCGATACGAGCGCCTCCGGGACAGGGACAGATACGCAGTATTTT
TRBV9	TRBJ2-1	.	TRBD2	CASSVETGGRGEQFF	TGTGCCAGCAGCGTAGAAACTGGCGGGAGGGGGGAGCAGTTCTTC
TRBV5-5	TRBJ2-7	many	.	CAISRGGSGTFYEQYF	TGTGCCATCAGTAGAGGGGGGAGCGGGACATTCTACGAGCAGTACTTC
TRBV19	TRBJ1-1	.	.	CASSPRSPGTEAFF	TGTGCCAGTAGTCCCCGAAGCCCTGGGACTGAAGCTTTCTTT
TRBV15	TRBJ2-1	few	.	CATLKEGNEQFF	TGTGCCACCCTCAAGGAAGGCAATGAGCAGTTCTTC
TRBV12-3/TRBV12-4	TRBJ1-5	few	.	CAGSSRVKQPQHF	TGTGCCGGCAGTTCCAGGGTTAAGCAGCCCCAGCATTTT
TRBV20-1	TRBJ2-3	.	.	CSAPRAGGTDTQYF	TGCAGTGCACCCCGGGCGGGTGGGACAGATACGCAGTATTTT
TRBV19	TRBJ1-1	.	.	CASSIVEGNTEAFF	TGTGCCAGTAGTATAGTGGAGGGAAACACTGAAGCTTTCTTT
TRBV15	TRBJ1-1	once	.	CATSRDRGGPMNTEAFF	TGTGCCACCAGCAGAGATCGTGGGGGGCCGATGAACACTGAAGCTTTCTTT
TRBV11-2	TRBJ2-5	few	TRBD2	CSSSRRLGLASQETQYF	TGTTCCAGCAGCCGACGACTGGGACTAGCGTCCCAAGAGACCCAGTACTTC
TRBV15	TRBJ2-3	.	TRBD2	CATSGLAASDTQYF	TGTGCCACCAGCGGACTAGCGGCCTCGGATACGCAGTATTTT
TRBV4-3	TRBJ1-6	many	.	CASSQDRPSPLHF	TGCGCCAGCAGCCAAGATCGGCCGTCACCCCTCCACTTT
TRBV5-1	TRBJ1-1	.	TRBD1	CASSLVTGGGMNTEAFF	TGCGCCAGCAGCTTGGTGACAGGGGGGGGCATGAACACTGAAGCTTTCTTT
TRBV20-1	TRBJ2-3	few	TRBD2	CSARIVGLAGVTDTQYF	TGCAGTGCTAGAATCGTGGGTCTAGCGGGTGTCACAGATACGCAGTATTTT
TRBV29-1	TRBJ1-2	few	.	CSVQRTANYGYTF	TGCAGCGTTCAGCGGACGGCAAACTATGGCTACACCTTC
TRBV7-2	TRBJ2-1	.	.	CVELGLRNEQFF	TGTGTCGAACTAGGTTTAAGAAATGAGCAGTTCTTC
TRBV7-2	TRBJ2-1	.	.	CASSAILRGSEQFF	TGTGCCAGCAGCGCGATACTCCGGGGAAGCGAGCAGTTCTTC
TRBV25-1	TRBJ2-2	.	.	CASRLPGDANTGELFF	TGTGCCAGCAGATTACCAGGGGACGCGAACACCGGGGAGCTGTTTTTT